This entry lists 22 T cell receptor beta chains sequenced from one sample in a study of T cell responses to AZD1222 COVID-19 vaccine. The method was immunoSEQ multiplex PCR; TCRdb's version includes in-frame clones alone and lacks a portion of them. The sample comprises about 96,000 clones, about nine tenths of which are singletons, and 26% rests with the top ten. This material consisted of peripheral blood, taken on day 0 of AZD1222 vaccination. Source of these receptors: an adult in good health.

V is TRBV7-2 and J is TRBJ2-1; D gene uncertain. The CDR3 contains 13 residues. The germline V and J ends were trimmed by 1 base and 3 bases, with 4 bases remaining between them. CDR1 is SGHTA and CDR2 is FQGNSA in the germline V gene. The CDR3 DNA reads TGTGCCAGCAGCTTAGGCATCTACAATGAGCAGTTCTTC. Encoded protein: CASSLGIYNEQFF.

The chain is built from TRBV20-1 and TRBJ2-5; D gene ambiguous. V was trimmed by 6 bases and J by 2 bases, leaving 4 bases between them. Germline assignment: CDR1 DFQATT and CDR2 SNEGSKA (reference sequence). The length of the CDR3 is 10 residues. The CDR3: CSATQETQYF. CDR3 in DNA: TGCAGTGCAACGCAAGAGACCCAGTACTTC.

This clone was seen only a few times. The chain joins TRBV5-4 to TRBJ2-7, with 9 bases matching TRBD1. J lost 4 bases, V lost 3 bases, and 5 bases had no gene match. Germline-derived CDR1 and CDR2 are SGHNT and YYREEE (reference sequence). This CDR3 is 14 amino acids long. The chain's CDR3 is CASSSTGGSYEQYF. The CDR3 DNA reads TGTGCCAGCAGCTCGACAGGGGGATCGTACGAGCAGTACTTC.

The chain couples TRBV6-2 or TRBV6-3 to TRBJ1-5; no definite D call. The CDR3 has 13 residues. Between the trimmed V and J ends, which lost 6 bases and 4 bases, there was a span of 10 bases. Germline CDR1 is MNHEY and CDR2 is SVGEGT. DNA of the CDR3: TGTGCCAGCAGCTCCGAAGGTAATCAGCCCCAGCATTTT. Its protein product is CASSSEGNQPQHF.

The CDR3: CASLPAGGDTQYF. The CDR3 DNA reads TGTGCCAGCCTCCCGGCGGGGGGAGATACGCAGTATTTT. The chain uses TRBV6-6 and TRBJ2-3; 8 bases fit TRBD2. The CDR3 runs 13 residues. V shed 8 bases, J shed 5 bases, and the junction held 6 bases outside the gene matches. Germline CDR1 MNHNY, CDR2 SVGAGI (reference sequence).

This chain joins TRBV4-1 and TRBJ2-1, with 10 bases identical to TRBD2. The CDR3 runs to 17 residues. Germline loops: CDR1 MGHRA, CDR2 YSYEKL. J lost 7 bases, V lost 3 bases, and 12 bases had no gene match. CDR3 bases: TGCGCCAGCAGCCACCCCAGCGGGAGGGCCAATGGGAATGAGCAGTTCTTC. This translates into CASSHPSGRANGNEQFF.

This clone appeared a single time. The chain couples TRBV2 to TRBJ1-5; weak D call: TRBD1 (5 bases). Trimming took 10 bases from V and 0 from J, leaving 13 bases between them. The CDR3 consists of 14 residues. Germline V gene data show CDR1 as SNHLY and CDR2 as FYNNEI. The CDR3, as DNA: TGTGCCATCGGGGCGGGGGTTAGCAATCAGCCCCAGCATTTT. Its translation: CAIGAGVSNQPQHF.

The chain uses TRBV4-2 and TRBJ2-1; 8 bases line up with TRBD2. From germline, CDR1 is LGHNA and CDR2 YNFKEQ. Unmatched junction bases numbered 9, after V lost 1 base and J lost 1 base. The CDR3 runs 18 residues. As DNA, the CDR3 is TGTGCCAGCAGCCAAGGTCGGTCCCGGGGGGGGTCCTACAATGAGCAGTTCTTC. It encodes CASSQGRSRGGSYNEQFF.

This sequence joins TRBV7-9 and TRBJ2-7; possible D gene TRBD2, 6 bases. The CDR3 spans 16 residues. Per the germline V gene, CDR1 is SEHNR and CDR2 is FQNEAQ (reference sequence). Between the trimmed V and J ends, which lost 5 bases and 7 bases, there was a span of 24 bases. CDR3 coding DNA: TGTGCCAGCAGCCCCCCATCGGGCGGGACCTCCCGGGAGCAGTACTTC. Its protein is CASSPPSGGTSREQYF.

This chain connects TRBV25-1 to TRBJ2-3, with D perhaps matching TRBD2 (5 bases). V was shortened by 4 bases and J by 4 bases, with 21 bases between the two germline ends. The CDR3 consists of 17 residues. CDR1 is MGHDK, CDR2 SYGVNS, per germline. CDR3 loop: CASSGSGGPPGADTQYF. The CDR3 region has the DNA TGTGCCAGCAGTGGAAGCGGCGGGCCCCCCGGGGCAGATACGCAGTATTTT. Using reference TRBV25-1 and TRBJ2-3 for the parts outside the CDR3, the full variable domain is EADIYQTPRYLVIGTGKKITLECSQTMGHDKMYWYQQDPGMELHLIHYSYGVNSTEKGDLSSESTVSRIRTEHFPLTLESARPSHTSQYLCASSGSGGPPGADTQYFGPGTRLTVL.

The CDR3 protein is CASSIRGVGGETQYF. CDR3 DNA: TGTGCCAGTAGTATTCGCGGGGTGGGGGGAGAGACCCAGTACTTC. V gene TRBV19 combines with J gene TRBJ2-5, with D possibly TRBD2 on 6 matching bases. Germline V gene data show CDR1 as LNHDA and CDR2 as SQIVND (reference sequence). Trimming removed 3 bases at V and 4 bases at J, with 15 bases between. The CDR3 is 15 amino acids.

The chain recombines TRBV4-3 with TRBJ2-3; possible D gene TRBD1, 6 bases. Germline loops: CDR1 LGHNA, CDR2 YSLEER. V shed 6 bases and J shed 2 bases, with 15 bases lying between them. The CDR3 runs 15 residues. The CDR3 spells CASSPDRTFTDTQYF. CDR3 DNA: TGCGCCAGCAGTCCCGACAGGACCTTCACAGATACGCAGTATTTT.

This rearrangement joins TRBV29-1 to TRBJ2-1, with 10 positions matching TRBD1. Per germline, CDR1 SQVTM and CDR2 ANQGSEA. The V and J ends lost 1 base and 8 bases, in that order; junction bases with no gene match: 8. This CDR3 region has 15 residues. The CDR3 DNA is TGCAGCGTTGAAGCTGGGACAGGGGCTATCGATGAGCAGTTCTTC. It specifies CSVEAGTGAIDEQFF.

DNA of the CDR3: TGTGCCAGCAGCCCACCGACGGGGCAGGGAGACTACAATGAGCAGTTCTTC. This translates into CASSPPTGQGDYNEQFF. This chain connects TRBV7-9 to TRBJ2-1, with D tentatively TRBD1 or TRBD2 (5 bases each). With 5 bases removed from V and 3 bases from J, the gap between germline ends came to 20 bases. Germline-derived CDR1 and CDR2 are SEHNR and FQNEAQ (reference sequence). The CDR3 is made up of 17 amino acids.

The chain is built from TRBV10-3 and TRBJ2-7; 10 bases are a match to TRBD1. CDR3 length equals 12 residues. CDR1 and CDR2 from the germline V gene are ENHRY and SYGVKD. V lost 8 bases and J lost 2; bases outside the gene matches: 0. CDR3 sequence: CAIGQGAYEQYF. The CDR3 region has the DNA TGTGCCATCGGACAGGGGGCCTACGAGCAGTACTTC.

V usage is TRBV5-1 and J usage is TRBJ2-5; no clear D. The CDR3 covers 13 residues. The germline V and J ends were trimmed by 4 bases and 1 base, with 8 bases remaining between them. Germline-derived CDR1 and CDR2 are SGHRS and YFSETQ. The CDR3 DNA reads TGCGCCAGCAGCGGGCCTGGCCAAGAGACCCAGTACTTC. Amino acids: CASSGPGQETQYF. Full variable domain (missing parts from reference TRBV5-1 and TRBJ2-5): KAGVTQTPRYLIKTRGQQVTLSCSPISGHRSVSWYQQTPGQGLQFLFEYFSETQRNKGNFPGRFSGRQFSNSRSEMNVSTLELGDSALYLCASSGPGQETQYFGPGTRLLVL.

V usage is TRBV2 and J usage is TRBJ2-5; no definite D call. This CDR3 contains 18 residues. The V and J ends lost 1 base and 12 bases respectively, with 30 bases between them. The germline V gene has CDR1 SNHLY and CDR2 FYNNEI. The CDR3 region has the DNA TGTGCCAGCAGTGAAGTGGTAGGGCAGGTTGGCGGTAAAATTCGGAAGTACTTC. This translates into CASSEVVGQVGGKIRKYF.

V and J are TRBV4-3 and TRBJ2-1; D is unresolved. V dropped 6 bases and J dropped 4 bases, with 4 bases sitting between them. Germline assignment: CDR1 LGHNA and CDR2 YSLEER. This CDR3 has 11 amino acids. The CDR3 loop reads CASRQYNEQFF. CDR3 coding DNA: TGCGCCAGCAGGCAGTACAATGAGCAGTTCTTC.

This chain connects TRBV12-3 or TRBV12-4 to TRBJ1-4; D gene unclear. The CDR3 is made up of 12 amino acids. Trimming left V 3 bases short and J 12 bases short, with 11 bases between. CDR3 sequence: CASSFSRIQLFF. In DNA, the CDR3 is TGTGCCAGCAGTTTTTCCAGGATCCAACTGTTTTTT.

V gene TRBV2 combines with J gene TRBJ1-2, with 7 bases identical to TRBD1. This CDR3 has 13 amino acids. Unmatched junction bases numbered 7, after V lost 7 bases and J lost 5 bases. CDR1 SNHLY and CDR2 FYNNEI come from the germline V gene. CDR3 sequence reads: CASKGAGSYGYTF. DNA for the CDR3: TGTGCCAGCAAGGGGGCAGGATCGTATGGCTACACCTTC.

This chain joins TRBV28 and TRBJ1-2; D is possibly TRBD1 (5 bases). This CDR3 comprises 16 residues. CDR1 is MDHEN, CDR2 SYDVKM, per germline. V lost 5 bases and J 5 bases, leaving 21 bases between the germline ends. The CDR3 bases are TGTGCCAGCAGTAACACAGGAGTCGAGCCCCCTTATGGCTACACCTTC. Amino acids: CASSNTGVEPPYGYTF.

As to this clone: The sample contains more than one DNA sequence encoding this CDR3. The V gene is TRBV27, the J gene TRBJ1-2; 7 bases line up with TRBD1. Germline CDR1 reads MNHEY; CDR2 reads SMNVEV (reference sequence). Trimming removed 4 bases from V and 7 bases from J; junction bases left unmatched: 9. The CDR3 contains 14 residues. CDR3: CASSSTDRSAGYTF. CDR3 nucleotides: TGTGCCAGCAGTTCCACGGACAGGTCTGCTGGCTACACCTTC.